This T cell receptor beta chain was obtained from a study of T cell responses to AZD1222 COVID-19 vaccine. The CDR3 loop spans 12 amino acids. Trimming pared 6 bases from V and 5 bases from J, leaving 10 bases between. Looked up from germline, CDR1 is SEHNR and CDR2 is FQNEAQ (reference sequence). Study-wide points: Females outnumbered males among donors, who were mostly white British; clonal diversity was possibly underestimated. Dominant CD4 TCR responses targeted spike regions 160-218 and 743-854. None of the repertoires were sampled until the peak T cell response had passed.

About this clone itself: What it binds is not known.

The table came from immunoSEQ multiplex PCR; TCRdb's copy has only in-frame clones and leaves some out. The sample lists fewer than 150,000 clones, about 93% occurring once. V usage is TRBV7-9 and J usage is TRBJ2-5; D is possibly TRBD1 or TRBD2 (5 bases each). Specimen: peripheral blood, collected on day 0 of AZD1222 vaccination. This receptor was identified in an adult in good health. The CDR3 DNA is TGTGCCAGCAGGGAAGGGGAGGAGACCCAGTACTTC. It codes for CASREGEETQYF. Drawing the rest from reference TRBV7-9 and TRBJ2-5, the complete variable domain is DTGVSQNPRHKITKRGQNVTFRCDPISEHNRLYWYRQTLGQGPEFLTYFQNEAQLEKSRLLSDRFSAERPKGSFSTLEIQRTEQGDSAMYLCASREGEETQYFGPGTRLLVL.